The present entry profiles one T cell receptor (beta chain) with its context. The data are from a study of blood T cell repertoires in COVID-19. CDR1 and CDR2 from the germline V gene are SGHTA and FQGNSA. The V and J ends lost 1 base and 0 bases respectively, with 9 bases between them. The CDR3 consists of 15 residues. Profiled with immunoSEQ multiplex PCR; TCRdb holds only in-frame clones, not every one. This sample has tens of thousands of clones; around nine tenths occur once, and the top ten carry about 8.5%. This receptor was taken from a man in his 60s with active COVID-19. This sequence joins TRBV7-2 and TRBJ1-2; D is uncertain. The sequenced sample consisted of peripheral blood. In nucleotides, the CDR3 is TGTGCCAGCAGCTTAGGGGCAGCTACTAACTATGGCTACACCTTC. Translating it yields CASSLGAATNYGYTF.